The 26 T cell receptor beta chains below were found in one sample sequenced in a study of T-cell memory formation after mild COVID-19. TCRdb itself ran the 5' RACE reads through MiXCR, one entry per CDR3 protein. Of fewer than 500,000 distinct CDR3 sequences in the sample, 20% to 25% were seen once. Source material: PBMCs or a T cell subset sorted from them (not recorded which). Source of these receptors: an adult woman who had mild COVID-19 (a few samples of this study predate the infection). Cell type and time point are not known.

The chain carries TRBV29-1 and TRBJ1-2, with a weak D call TRBD1 (6 bases). CDR1 is SQVTM and CDR2 is ANQGSEA in the germline V gene. Trimming left V 5 bases short and J 0 bases short, with 10 bases between. The CDR3 spans 13 residues. CDR3 coding DNA: TGCAGCGTTTCATCAGGGGCTAACTATGGCTACACCTTC. As protein: CSVSSGANYGYTF.

Only one count was recorded for this clonotype. The J gene is TRBJ1-4, the V gene TRBV7-9, with 8 bases fitting TRBD1. The germline V gene encodes CDR1 SEHNR and CDR2 FQNEAQ (reference sequence). This CDR3 is built from 14 residues. The J segment lost 4 bases and the V segment lost 5 bases, leaving 3 bases of the junction unmatched. The CDR3 here is CASSTGQVNEKLFF. The CDR3 DNA follows: TGTGCCAGCAGCACGGGACAGGTTAATGAAAAACTGTTTTTT.

This clonotype was counted only a few times. The chain joins TRBV25-1 to TRBJ1-3; D unclear. Between the trimmed V and J ends, which lost 4 bases and 1 base, there was a span of 5 bases. Germline CDR1 is MGHDK and CDR2 is SYGVNS. This CDR3 has 13 residues. Here the CDR3 DNA reads TGTGCCAGCAGTGTCAGATCTGGAAACACCATATATTTT. This gives the protein CASSVRSGNTIYF.

The genes are TRBV7-2 and TRBJ2-3; possible D gene TRBD2, 6 bases. Trimming shortened V by 3 bases and J by 0 bases, and 13 bases separated the two germline ends. Looked up from germline, CDR1 is SGHTA and CDR2 is FQGNSA. CDR3 size: 16 residues. CDR3 DNA: TGTGCCAGCAGCTTTGCCCGGGGGATTAGCACAGATACGCAGTATTTT. This codes for CASSFARGISTDTQYF.

J is TRBJ2-7 and V is TRBV7-2, with TRBD2 matching over 12 bases. The CDR3 runs 16 residues. Germline V CDR1 and CDR2: SGHTA, FQGNSA. J lost 1 base, V lost 1 base, and 2 bases had no gene match. The CDR3 protein is CASSLGGTSGSYEQYF. In DNA, the CDR3 is TGTGCCAGCAGCTTAGGGGGGACTAGCGGGTCCTACGAGCAGTACTTC.

This clonotype was found a few times. The chain recombines TRBV5-5 with TRBJ2-1; 9 bases align to TRBD2. The V and J ends lost 0 bases and 4 bases, in that order; junction bases with no gene match: 5. The CDR3 totals 16 residues. Germline V gene data show CDR1 as SGHKS and CDR2 as YYEKEE (reference sequence). This CDR3 reads CASSLAERGEYNEQFF. CDR3 DNA: TGTGCCAGCAGCTTGGCCGAGCGGGGGGAATACAATGAGCAGTTCTTC.

This clonotype showed up just a few times. The rearrangement uses TRBV18 and TRBJ2-7; 7 bases line up with TRBD2. The CDR3 loop spans 14 amino acids. Germline CDR1 reads KGHSH; CDR2 reads LQKENI. Germline trimming cut 3 bases from V and 5 bases from J; bases unmatched to any gene: 7. The CDR3 loop is CASSPSGIPNEQYF. The CDR3 DNA reads TGTGCCAGCTCACCGAGCGGGATCCCTAACGAGCAGTACTTC.

This clonotype was seen just once. This sequence joins TRBV29-1 and TRBJ2-5, with D unclear. The V end lost 4 bases, the J end lost 5 bases, and 17 bases lay between the germline ends. This CDR3 has 14 amino acids. CDR1 is SQVTM and CDR2 is ANQGSEA in the germline V gene. The CDR3: CSVGWAGRVETQYF. CDR3 nucleotide sequence: TGCAGCGTTGGTTGGGCCGGTCGGGTTGAGACCCAGTACTTC. The full variable domain, its missing parts supplied by reference TRBV29-1 and TRBJ2-5, is SAVISQKPSRDICQRGTSLTIQCQVDSQVTMMFWYRQQPGQSLTLIATANQGSEATYESGFVIDKFPISRPNLTFSTLTVSNMSPEDSSIYLCSVGWAGRVETQYFGPGTRLLVL.

V is TRBV5-6 and J is TRBJ1-1; D is unclear. The CDR3 length is 15 residues. The V gene's germline CDR1 is SGHDT and CDR2 YYEEEE. V was shortened by 0 bases and J by 4 bases, with 13 bases between the two germline ends. In DNA form, the CDR3 reads TGTGCCAGCAGCTTGGTATCCGTGGGAGTCACTGAAGCTTTCTTT. Encoded protein: CASSLVSVGVTEAFF.

This chain uses TRBV9 with TRBJ1-2; D gene unclear. The germline CDR1 and CDR2 sequences are SGDLS and YYNGEE. This CDR3 comprises 11 residues. The V end was cut by 10 bases, the J end by 6 bases, with 13 bases between. The CDR3 sequence is CARGVWHGYTF. The CDR3 bases are TGTGCCCGCGGCGTCTGGCATGGCTACACCTTC. The full variable domain, with the rest looked up from reference TRBV9 and TRBJ1-2, is DSGVTQTPKHLITATGQRVTLRCSPRSGDLSVYWYQQSLDQGLQFLIQYYNGEERAKGNILERFSAQQFPDLHSELNLSSLELGDSALYFCARGVWHGYTFGSGTRLTVV.

This clonotype was picked up many times. The chain has TRBV12-3 or TRBV12-4 and TRBJ1-1; no definite D call. V was shortened by 3 bases and J by 0 bases, with 8 bases between the two germline ends. CDR3 length: 14 amino acids. DNA for the CDR3: TGTGCCAGCAGTTTGCGGCCTATGAACACTGAAGCTTTCTTT. It is translated as CASSLRPMNTEAFF.

Only a few counts were recorded for this clonotype. This sequence joins TRBV7-2 and TRBJ2-6, with a tentative D call TRBD2 (5 bases). The CDR3 has 17 amino acids. CDR1 is SGHTA, CDR2 FQGNSA, per germline. V was trimmed by 5 bases and J by 0 bases, leaving 14 bases between them. CDR3 bases: TGTGCCAGCAGCCCATGGGGTGGGAGCTCTGGGGCCAACGTCCTGACTTTC. Its translation is CASSPWGGSSGANVLTF.

The J gene is TRBJ2-5, the V gene TRBV20-1; the D is unclear. CDR1 and CDR2 from the germline V gene are DFQATT and SNEGSKA (reference sequence). The length of the CDR3 is 13 residues. V lost 2 bases to trimming and J lost 1 base, with 8 bases between them. CDR3 region: CSARKRSQETQYF. The CDR3 DNA reads TGCAGTGCTAGAAAGAGGAGCCAAGAGACCCAGTACTTC.

The chain joins TRBV5-5 to TRBJ1-3; no definite D call. V dropped 4 bases and J dropped 7 bases, with 6 bases sitting between them. Germline CDR1 SGHKS, CDR2 YYEKEE (reference sequence). The CDR3 totals 11 residues. CDR3 DNA sequence: TGTGCCAGCAGCCTTTCGAACACCATATATTTT. Encoded protein: CASSLSNTIYF.

This chain joins TRBV9 and TRBJ1-1, with 8 bases lining up with TRBD1. Germline V gives CDR1 SGDLS, CDR2 YYNGEE. This CDR3 is built from 15 residues. With V trimmed by 4 bases and J by 6 bases, 11 bases remained unmatched. Here the CDR3 reads CASSTYSGGVAEAFF. CDR3 nucleotide sequence: TGTGCCAGCAGCACCTACTCAGGGGGCGTAGCTGAAGCTTTCTTT.

This sequence joins TRBV18 and TRBJ2-7; D not certain. With 2 bases removed from V and 5 bases from J, the gap between germline ends came to 10 bases. CDR1 and CDR2 (germline): KGHSH, LQKENI. The CDR3 is 13 amino acids. The CDR3 nucleotides read TGTGCCAGCTCACCATCGGAGTCACACGAGCAGTACTTC. Translation gives CASSPSESHEQYF.

V is TRBV7-2 and J is TRBJ1-1; the D is unclear. Germline CDR1 SGHTA, CDR2 FQGNSA. Trimming left V 3 bases short and J 3 bases short, with 14 bases between. The CDR3 runs 15 residues. For the CDR3, the DNA is TGTGCCAGCAGCTTCTGGGTTCCCGGCGACACTGAAGCTTTCTTT. This sequence encodes CASSFWVPGDTEAFF.

This sequence joins TRBV19 and TRBJ2-1, with TRBD1 matching over 11 bases. Trimming took 9 bases from V and 7 from J; bases not matched to a gene: 8. This CDR3 is built from 14 residues. Germline CDR1 LNHDA, CDR2 SQIVND (reference sequence). The CDR3 reads CASQGQGEGNEQFF. CDR3 DNA sequence: TGTGCCAGCCAGGGACAGGGGGAAGGTAATGAGCAGTTCTTC.

Only a few counts were recorded for this clonotype. The chain employs TRBV15 and TRBJ2-7; 7 positions match TRBD2. The germline V gene has CDR1 LNHNV and CDR2 YYDKDF (reference sequence). CDR3 length: 16 amino acids. The V segment lost 5 bases and the J segment 4 bases; nucleotides outside the gene matches: 14. In DNA form, the CDR3 reads TGTGCCACCAGCCGATCACGGGGCGGGAGAGGGTACGAGCAGTACTTC. It encodes CATSRSRGGRGYEQYF. Variable domain in full (rest from reference TRBV15 and TRBJ2-7): DAMVIQNPRYQVTQFGKPVTLSCSQTLNHNVMYWYQQKSSQAPKLLFHYYDKDFNNEADTPDNFQSRRPNTSFCFLDIRSPGLGDTAMYLCATSRSRGGRGYEQYFGPGTRLTVT.

The chain combines TRBV25-1 with TRBJ2-7; D is possibly TRBD1 or TRBD2 (6 bases each). The V gene's germline CDR1 is MGHDK and CDR2 SYGVNS. Trimming left V 6 bases short and J 0 bases short, with 21 bases between. The CDR3 length is 17 residues. The CDR3 sequence: CASSPTKGGTSSYEQYF. DNA of the CDR3: TGTGCCAGCAGCCCTACCAAGGGGGGTACCAGCTCCTACGAGCAGTACTTC.

The rearrangement uses TRBV19 and TRBJ2-1; the D is unclear. The V end was cut by 1 base, the J end by 7 bases, with 5 bases between. Germline V gene sequence: CDR1 LNHDA, CDR2 SQIVND (reference sequence). This CDR3 has 12 amino acids. CDR3 sequence reads: CASSIGSNEQFF. CDR3 coding DNA: TGTGCCAGTAGTATAGGGAGTAATGAGCAGTTCTTC.

V is TRBV11-2 and J is TRBJ2-7; 8 positions match TRBD2. V lost 6 bases, J lost 5 bases, and 9 bases stayed unmatched. The CDR3 has 14 residues. Germline V lookup: CDR1 SGHAT, CDR2 FQNNGV. The CDR3 sequence: CASSSSGSPNEQYF. CDR3 nucleotides: TGTGCCAGCAGTTCCAGCGGGAGCCCCAACGAGCAGTACTTC. Drawing the rest from reference TRBV11-2 and TRBJ2-7, the complete variable domain is EAGVAQSPRYKIIEKRQSVAFWCNPISGHATLYWYQQILGQGPKLLIQFQNNGVVDDSQLPKDRFSAERLKGVDSTLKIQPAKLEDSAVYLCASSSSGSPNEQYFGPGTRLTVT.

The table lists this clonotype with a few counts. The chain is built from TRBV15 and TRBJ2-5; D remains ambiguous. V was clipped by 1 base and J by 5 bases, with 5 bases between them. This CDR3 is built from 12 residues. Germline V lookup: CDR1 LNHNV, CDR2 YYDKDF (reference sequence). The CDR3, as DNA: TGTGCCACCAGCAGAGGTTTCGAGACCCAGTACTTC. It codes for CATSRGFETQYF.

The chain is built from TRBV7-2 and TRBJ1-6; maybe TRBD1 (5 bases). The V and J ends lost 0 bases and 10 bases respectively, with 16 bases between them. The germline V gene encodes CDR1 SGHTA and CDR2 FQGNSA. This CDR3 comprises 16 residues. The CDR3 spells CASSLARAGTKSPLHF. CDR3 nucleotide sequence: TGTGCCAGCAGCTTAGCGCGGGCAGGGACGAAGTCACCCCTCCACTTT.

The V call is TRBV6-2 or TRBV6-3, the J call TRBJ2-6; 7 bases are a match to TRBD1. Germline values: CDR1 MNHEY, CDR2 SVGEGT. This CDR3 is built from 23 residues. The J segment lost 1 base and the V segment lost 0 bases, leaving 21 bases of the junction unmatched. In DNA form, the CDR3 reads TGTGCCAGCAGTTACTCCAGGTTCTGGGTCCCCGGGCAGGGGGTGTCTGGGGCCAACGTCCTGACTTTC. It codes for CASSYSRFWVPGQGVSGANVLTF.

The rearrangement uses TRBV29-1 and TRBJ2-7, with D perhaps TRBD2 (5 bases). Trimming stripped 0 bases from V and 2 bases from J, with 8 bases between. The length of the CDR3 is 13 residues. Germline CDR1 SQVTM, CDR2 ANQGSEA. The CDR3 here is CSVEEAVTYEQYF. CDR3 bases: TGCAGCGTTGAAGAAGCGGTCACCTACGAGCAGTACTTC.